This T cell receptor beta chain was obtained from a study of CD8 T cells in Susac syndrome. Study-level points and caveats: The study conceded that its TCR sequencing and HLA analysis involved relatively few individuals.

The sequenced target, TCR beta, came from blood CD8+ and CD4+ T cells. Negative isolation yielded CD8+ and CD4+ T cells; FACS enriched TEMRA cells. With random hexamers, reverse transcription was performed on roughly 0.5 to 1 ug of RNA. The TCR beta CDR3 was amplified by immunoSEQ multiplex PCR across 54 Vbeta, 13 Jbeta. TCRdb ran MiXCR on the immunoSEQ multiplex PCR reads and lists one entry per CDR3 protein. This table holds approximately 150,000 distinct CDR3 sequences, approximately 93% found once. About this clonotype itself: The target antigen is unknown.

The length of the CDR3 is 14 residues. Germline V gene lookup returns CDR1 SQVTM and CDR2 ANQGSEA. Losses at the gene ends were 6 bases for V and 0 bases for J; bases not matched to a gene: 3. The chain links TRBV29-1 to TRBJ2-3, with TRBD1 matching 10 bases. This TCR derives from a human donor in good health. Sequenced sample: CD4+ T cells from PBMCs. The CDR3 DNA reads TGCAGCGTCCGACAGGGGGCGAGCACAGATACGCAGTATTTT. It is translated as CSVRQGASTDTQYF.